These 21 T cell receptor beta chains share one sample of origin, sequenced in a study of T cell changes during pregnancy in multiple sclerosis. Clones were sequenced by immunoSEQ multiplex PCR, and TCRdb holds only the in-frame ones, with some missing. Of 15,000 or so clones listed, approximately 95% were seen once; the top ten hold 2.8%. Sequences were derived from peripheral blood, sampled in the second trimester of pregnancy. The source is a female donor in good health, enrolled as a control in a pregnancy study.

This sequence joins TRBV6-4 and TRBJ2-3; tentatively, D is TRBD2 (7 bases). In germline, CDR1 is MRHNA, CDR2 SNTAGT. The CDR3 is made up of 15 amino acids. The V gene lost 0 bases and the J gene lost 2 bases, with 9 bases spanning the gap. In nucleotides, the CDR3 is TGTGCCAGCAGTGACTCCGGGGGGCCCACAGATACGCAGTATTTT. As protein: CASSDSGGPTDTQYF.

V and J are TRBV19 and TRBJ1-5; a weak D match, TRBD1 (5 bases). The V gene lost 5 bases and the J gene lost 5 bases, with 19 bases spanning the gap. The germline gives CDR1 LNHDA, CDR2 SQIVND (reference sequence). The CDR3 has 16 residues. The CDR3 here is CASSPDRRRPDQPQHF. In nucleotides, the CDR3 is TGTGCCAGTAGTCCTGACAGACGCAGACCAGATCAGCCCCAGCATTTT.

This clone was picked up a small number of times. The rearrangement uses TRBV7-2 and TRBJ2-7; 7 positions match TRBD1. V was pared by 6 bases and J by 1 base, with 6 bases of the junction left unmatched. The CDR3 runs to 14 residues. Germline CDR1 is SGHTA and CDR2 is FQGNSA. The CDR3 DNA reads as TGTGCCAGCAGGGGCCAGACAGGGTCCTACGAGCAGTACTTC. Its translation is CASRGQTGSYEQYF.

This chain connects TRBV19 to TRBJ2-5; 9 bases are a match to TRBD1. After removal of 4 bases from V and 3 bases from J, the junction contained 6 bases not matched to a gene. Germline loops: CDR1 LNHDA, CDR2 SQIVND (reference sequence). There are 15 residues in the CDR3. The CDR3 region is CASSRHRGREETQYF. CDR3 nucleotide sequence: TGTGCCAGTAGTAGACACAGGGGGCGCGAAGAGACCCAGTACTTC.

The chain employs TRBV29-1 and TRBJ2-7; 8 positions agree with TRBD1. CDR3 length: 14 residues. Germline loops: CDR1 SQVTM, CDR2 ANQGSEA. V lost 5 bases and J lost 2; bases outside the gene matches: 8. In DNA, the CDR3 is TGCAGCGTTCAGTCCCGGGACAGGACCTACGAGCAGTACTTC. This sequence encodes CSVQSRDRTYEQYF.

This clone was detected only once. V and J are TRBV5-1 and TRBJ2-6; 7 nucleotides agree with TRBD1. V lost 6 bases to trimming and J lost 2 bases; unmatched junction nucleotides: 2. The CDR3 is 14 amino acids. In germline, CDR1 is SGHRS, CDR2 YFSETQ. The CDR3, as DNA: TGCGCCAGCAACCAGGGGGCTGGGGCCAACGTCCTGACTTTC. It specifies CASNQGAGANVLTF.

This clone is a singleton in its sample. V is TRBV28 and J is TRBJ2-7; D might be TRBD2 (6 bases). The CDR3 runs to 13 residues. Per germline, CDR1 MDHEN and CDR2 SYDVKM. V shed 6 bases and J shed 3 bases, with 12 bases lying between them. The CDR3 DNA sequence: TGTGCCAGCAGCCCCCCTAGCGTCTACGAGCAGTACTTC. Translating it yields CASSPPSVYEQYF.

This clone was observed once. CDR3 in amino acids: CASSEGARYEQYF. CDR3 nucleotide sequence: TGTGCCAGCAGTGAAGGGGCCCGCTACGAGCAGTACTTC. V is TRBV5-4 and J is TRBJ2-7; tentatively, D is TRBD1 (5 bases). Germline V CDR1 and CDR2: SGHNT, YYREEE (reference sequence). The CDR3 is made up of 13 amino acids. Trimming shortened V by 5 bases and J by 3 bases, and 12 bases separated the two germline ends.

The chain uses TRBV4-2 and TRBJ2-1; 9 bases map to TRBD1. Germline CDR1 is LGHNA and CDR2 is YNFKEQ. J gave up 4 bases and V 3 bases, and 4 bases lay outside the gene matches. CDR3 length: 15 amino acids. CDR3 region: CASSQGDREYNEQFF. The CDR3, as DNA: TGTGCCAGCAGCCAGGGGGACAGGGAGTACAATGAGCAGTTCTTC.

This chain links TRBV25-1 with TRBJ2-7, with a weak D call TRBD2 (5 bases). V lost 2 bases to trimming and J lost 7 bases, with 18 bases between them. The CDR3 is 15 amino acids. Germline V CDR1 and CDR2: MGHDK, SYGVNS. The CDR3 loop is CASSERTPRDREQYF. The CDR3 DNA reads as TGTGCCAGCAGTGAACGAACCCCCCGGGATAGGGAGCAGTACTTC.

The chain carries TRBV7-8 and TRBJ2-5, with 11 bases that match TRBD2. V trimming: 3 bases; J trimming: 4 bases; junction bases outside the gene matches: 4. Germline-derived CDR1 and CDR2 are SGHVS and FQNEAQ. This CDR3 contains 15 residues. CDR3 loop: CASSLGTSGGETQYF. Here the CDR3 DNA reads TGTGCCAGCAGCTTGGGGACTAGCGGCGGAGAGACCCAGTACTTC. Complete variable domain (other parts from reference TRBV7-8 and TRBJ2-5): GAGVSQSPRYKVAKRGQDVALRCDPISGHVSLFWYQQALGQGPEFLTYFQNEAQLDKSGLPSDRFFAERPEGSVSTLKIQRTQQEDSAVYLCASSLGTSGGETQYFGPGTRLLVL.

This chain connects TRBV11-1 to TRBJ2-5, with 11 positions matching TRBD2. Per the germline V gene, CDR1 is SGHAT and CDR2 is FQDESV (reference sequence). This CDR3 is 17 amino acids long. With 5 bases clipped from V and 1 base from J, the junction kept 9 bases outside the gene matches. CDR3 residues: CASSVGIAGGPQETQYF. The CDR3, as DNA: TGTGCCAGCAGCGTTGGGATAGCGGGAGGGCCCCAAGAGACCCAGTACTTC.

This clone was seen more than once but under ten times. V gene TRBV11-1 combines with J gene TRBJ1-1, with D unresolved. The CDR3 has 15 amino acids. The germline CDR1 and CDR2 sequences are SGHAT and FQDESV (reference sequence). Trimming shortened V by 0 bases and J by 3 bases, and 11 bases separated the two germline ends. This chain's CDR3 is CASSLAVTRDTEAFF. DNA of the CDR3: TGTGCCAGCAGCTTAGCGGTGACCCGGGACACTGAAGCTTTCTTT.

This clone was seen a single time. The chain links TRBV11-2 to TRBJ2-1, with TRBD2 matching 11 bases. Germline V gene lookup returns CDR1 SGHAT and CDR2 FQNNGV. This CDR3 region has 15 residues. J gave up 6 bases and V 3 bases, and 4 bases lay outside the gene matches. CDR3 residues: CASSFVTSGTNEQFF. The DNA for the CDR3 is TGTGCCAGCAGCTTTGTGACTAGCGGGACCAATGAGCAGTTCTTC.

The rearrangement joins TRBV11-2 to TRBJ2-3, with 8 bases that match TRBD1. This CDR3 contains 16 residues. The germline V gene has CDR1 SGHAT and CDR2 FQNNGV. V shed 0 bases, J shed 0 bases, and the junction held 2 bases outside the gene matches. The CDR3 loop reads CASSLDGQGSTDTQYF. Written as DNA, the CDR3 is TGTGCCAGCAGCTTAGACGGACAGGGTAGCACAGATACGCAGTATTTT.

This sequence joins TRBV5-1 and TRBJ2-1; 12 nucleotides line up with TRBD2. The V gene's germline CDR1 is SGHRS and CDR2 YFSETQ. Germline trimming cut 0 bases from V and 4 bases from J; bases unmatched to any gene: 14. The CDR3 is made up of 20 amino acids. The CDR3 bases are TGCGCCAGCAGCTTGGGGGCTAGCGGGAGGGCCATTGGAACATACAATGAGCAGTTCTTC. Amino acid sequence: CASSLGASGRAIGTYNEQFF.

V usage is TRBV7-9 and J usage is TRBJ2-5, with D maybe TRBD1 (5 bases). Trimming removed 5 bases from V and 4 bases from J, with 14 bases in between. The germline CDR1 and CDR2 sequences are SEHNR and FQNEAQ (reference sequence). The CDR3 extends over 14 amino acids. The CDR3 reads CASSEGDRGETQYF. CDR3 bases: TGTGCCAGCAGCGAAGGGGATAGGGGAGAGACCCAGTACTTC.

The chain has TRBV6-1 and TRBJ2-5; 11 bases map to TRBD1. The CDR3 runs 16 residues. Unmatched junction bases numbered 8, after V lost 3 bases and J lost 5 bases. Germline lookup yields CDR1 MNHNS and CDR2 SASEGT. The CDR3 is CASSDRTGGLGETQYF. As DNA, the CDR3 is TGTGCCAGCAGTGACCGGACAGGGGGCCTCGGGGAGACCCAGTACTTC.

The chain carries TRBV10-3 and TRBJ2-3; D gene unclear. This CDR3 contains 14 residues. V was cut by 2 bases and J by 6 bases, with 12 bases left in between. Germline V CDR1 and CDR2: ENHRY, SYGVKD. This CDR3 reads CAISETFIQDTQYF. The DNA for the CDR3 is TGTGCCATCAGTGAGACGTTTATCCAGGATACGCAGTATTTT.

The chain has TRBV6-1 and TRBJ1-1, with D uncertain. CDR3 size: 11 residues. Trimming removed 6 bases from V and 8 bases from J, with 10 bases in between. Germline lookup yields CDR1 MNHNS and CDR2 SASEGT. CDR3 coding DNA: TGTGCCAGCAGATTTAAGCGAGAAGCTTTCTTT. It is translated as CASRFKREAFF.

V and J are TRBV30 and TRBJ1-5; perhaps TRBD1 as D (6 bases). Looked up from germline, CDR1 is GTSNPN and CDR2 is SVGIG (reference sequence). The CDR3 extends over 17 amino acids. With 3 bases removed from V and 0 bases from J, the gap between germline ends came to 18 bases. Here the CDR3 reads CAWRYPGHDYSNQPQHF. The CDR3 DNA reads TGTGCCTGGAGGTACCCGGGACATGACTATAGCAATCAGCCCCAGCATTTT.